The T cell receptor (beta chain) described here comes from a study of control samples from healthy donors and cancer patients. The table lists this clone with a few counts. The CDR3 totals 12 residues. The V end lost 4 bases, the J end lost 8 bases, and 14 bases lay between the germline ends. Germline CDR1 SQVTM, CDR2 ANQGSEA. TCRdb keeps only in-frame clones here, not all; method: immunoSEQ multiplex PCR. The profile covers 100,000 to 150,000 clones, with roughly 90% appearing a single time and over 2% taken by the ten largest. Sequencing was done on a sample of blood. The source of this sequence is a woman aged 45-60 years in good health. The V gene is TRBV29-1, the J gene TRBJ1-2; a weak D match, TRBD1 (6 bases). CDR3 DNA sequence: TGCAGCGTTGTTGGGGGCGCCAGGGGCTACACCTTC. The encoded protein is CSVVGGARGYTF.